The 30 T cell receptor beta chains presented below share a single source sample, sequenced in a study of blood T cell repertoires in COVID-19. TCRdb's table, derived via immunoSEQ multiplex PCR, lists solely in-frame clones and lacks some. The repertoire has about 290,000 clones, more than 85% of them found once; the top ten carry around 4.4%. The sequenced sample consisted of peripheral blood. The origin of the receptors is a middle-aged man with acute or convalescent COVID-19.

This rearrangement joins TRBV9 to TRBJ2-3; 15 nucleotides match TRBD2. Germline-derived CDR1 and CDR2 are SGDLS and YYNGEE. CDR3 size: 16 residues. V lost 2 bases and J lost 6; bases outside the gene matches: 4. CDR3: CASSVGLAGGRDTQYF. Here the CDR3 DNA reads TGTGCCAGCAGCGTGGGACTAGCGGGGGGCCGGGATACGCAGTATTTT.

The V gene is TRBV3-1 (or the pseudogene TRBV3-2), the J gene TRBJ2-7; D not certain. The CDR3 contains 12 residues. Germline V gives CDR1 LGHDT, CDR2 YNNKEL (reference sequence). Trimming shortened V by 2 bases and J by 7 bases, and 9 bases separated the two germline ends. The CDR3 loop reads CASSQSSREQYF. The CDR3, as DNA: TGTGCCAGCAGCCAATCCAGTCGAGAGCAGTACTTC.

This sequence joins TRBV3-1 (or the pseudogene TRBV3-2) and TRBJ1-1; no reliable D call. Trimming removed 4 bases from V and 11 bases from J, with 20 bases in between. Per germline, CDR1 LGHDT and CDR2 YNNKEL (reference sequence). The CDR3 is 14 residues long. Written as DNA, the CDR3 is TGTGCCAGCAGCCCTATGGTAAACGCTGTATTCGCTTTCTTT. It specifies CASSPMVNAVFAFF.

The V call is TRBV9, the J call TRBJ2-3, with 8 nucleotides matching TRBD2. Germline values: CDR1 SGDLS, CDR2 YYNGEE. The trim removed 0 bases at V and 6 bases at J, leaving 6 bases unmatched. CDR3 length: 15 amino acids. The CDR3 spells CASSVATGGMDTQYF. CDR3 bases: TGTGCCAGCAGCGTAGCTACGGGGGGGATGGATACGCAGTATTTT.

The chain employs TRBV29-1 and TRBJ2-5; 12 positions agree with TRBD1. With 4 bases clipped from V and 2 bases from J, the junction kept 20 bases outside the gene matches. This CDR3 has 20 residues. Germline CDR1 is SQVTM and CDR2 is ANQGSEA. The CDR3 reads CSVVPLPGQGAFIIQETQYF. CDR3 DNA sequence: TGCAGCGTTGTCCCTTTACCGGGACAGGGGGCTTTTATAATTCAAGAGACCCAGTACTTC.

The J gene is TRBJ1-2, the V gene TRBV19; D not certain. V dropped 2 bases and J dropped 0 bases, with 16 bases sitting between them. From germline, CDR1 is LNHDA and CDR2 SQIVND (reference sequence). This CDR3 contains 17 residues. The CDR3 nucleotides are TGTGCCAGTAGTATAACCCCGGCAGGAAAGACTAACTATGGCTACACCTTC. This codes for CASSITPAGKTNYGYTF.

J is TRBJ1-3 and V is TRBV11-2, with D unclear. The germline gives CDR1 SGHAT, CDR2 FQNNGV. The CDR3 runs 13 residues. With 1 base removed from V and 3 bases from J, the gap between germline ends came to 4 bases. The CDR3 nucleotides are TGTGCCAGCAGCTTAGTCCTTGGAAACACCATATATTTT. Translating gives CASSLVLGNTIYF.

This chain uses TRBV11-2 with TRBJ1-1; D is unclear. V was shortened by 0 bases and J by 11 bases, with 13 bases between the two germline ends. CDR1 is SGHAT and CDR2 is FQNNGV in the germline V gene. CDR3 length equals 13 residues. CDR3 in DNA: TGTGCCAGCAGCTTAGATCCTATCCTCGCGGCTTTCTTT. Encoded protein: CASSLDPILAAFF.

This chain links TRBV27 with TRBJ1-4, with no clear D. This CDR3 spans 14 amino acids. The germline V and J ends were trimmed by 5 bases and 8 bases, with 15 bases remaining between them. Germline V gene data show CDR1 as MNHEY and CDR2 as SMNVEV (reference sequence). CDR3 amino acids: CASSPWRPGEKLFF. CDR3 sequence (DNA): TGTGCCAGCAGTCCTTGGAGGCCTGGGGAAAAACTGTTTTTT.

The chain employs TRBV6-5 and TRBJ1-1; no clear D. The germline V gene has CDR1 MNHEY and CDR2 SVGAGI. The CDR3 loop spans 13 amino acids. Trimming stripped 0 bases from V and 3 bases from J, with 5 bases between. CDR3 sequence: CASSYSLDTEAFF. Written as DNA, the CDR3 is TGTGCCAGCAGTTACTCCCTTGACACTGAAGCTTTCTTT.

The CDR3, as DNA: TGTGCCAGCAGTCAACAGGGCAATGAGCAGTTCTTC. It translates to CASSQQGNEQFF. J is TRBJ2-1 and V is TRBV7-6, with D maybe TRBD1 (6 bases). Germline values: CDR1 SGHVS, CDR2 FNYEAQ. Between the trimmed V and J ends, which lost 6 bases and 6 bases, there was a span of 9 bases. The CDR3 spans 12 residues.

The chain uses TRBV4-1 and TRBJ1-3; tentative D call: TRBD1 (5 bases). V dropped 2 bases and J dropped 4 bases, with 9 bases sitting between them. The CDR3 consists of 14 residues. Looked up from germline, CDR1 is MGHRA and CDR2 is YSYEKL. This CDR3 is CASSQQDRGNTIYF. The CDR3 DNA reads TGCGCCAGCAGCCAACAAGACAGAGGAAACACCATATATTTT.

The V call is TRBV12-2, the J call TRBJ2-7; the D segment call TRBD2 is taken from the table without a DNA check. TRBV12-2 constitutes a pseudogene. The CDR3 has 16 residues. In nucleotides, the CDR3 is TGTGCAAGTCGCGTAGCACTAGCGGGGGGCGGGTACGAGCAGTACTTC. This gives the protein CASRVALAGGGYEQYF.

This chain links TRBV5-6 with TRBJ2-1; 12 bases agree with TRBD2. Per germline, CDR1 SGHDT and CDR2 YYEEEE. The CDR3 is 14 amino acids. The junction had 6 bases not matched to a gene; V was cut back by 4 bases and J by 10 bases. CDR3 bases: TGTGCCAGCAGCCTCGGACTAGCGGGGAAGGAGCAGTTCTTC. It specifies CASSLGLAGKEQFF.

The chain links TRBV7-2 to TRBJ2-1; TRBD2 matches at 10 bases. The germline V gene has CDR1 SGHTA and CDR2 FQGNSA. The J segment lost 8 bases and the V segment lost 5 bases, leaving 12 bases of the junction unmatched. The CDR3 is 16 amino acids. CDR3 region: CASSLASAGGRYEQFF. The CDR3 region has the DNA TGTGCCAGCAGCCTGGCCTCAGCGGGGGGGCGGTATGAGCAGTTCTTC.

V and J are TRBV27 and TRBJ1-3; weak D call: TRBD1 (5 bases). The CDR3 extends over 16 amino acids. Germline V lookup: CDR1 MNHEY, CDR2 SMNVEV (reference sequence). V lost 4 bases, J lost 0 bases, and 13 bases lay in between. In DNA form, the CDR3 reads TGTGCCAGCAGTTCCTTACAGGCCCCCTCTGGAAACACCATATATTTT. Amino acid sequence: CASSSLQAPSGNTIYF.

This clone has a single count. V and J are TRBV5-6 and TRBJ1-1; D is ambiguous. Trimming took off 2 bases at V and 4 bases at J, with 9 bases between the two ends. CDR1 and CDR2 (germline): SGHDT, YYEEEE. This CDR3 region has 13 residues. The CDR3 DNA reads TGTGCCAGCAGCTTAGACCCGGGCACTGAAGCTTTCTTT. It codes for CASSLDPGTEAFF.

This sequence joins TRBV6-5 and TRBJ2-4; tentative D call: TRBD2 (7 bases). With 6 bases removed from V and 8 bases from J, the gap between germline ends came to 14 bases. This CDR3 is built from 13 residues. Germline assignment: CDR1 MNHEY and CDR2 SVGAGI. CDR3 amino acids: CASSGGGVDIQYF. CDR3 bases: TGTGCCAGCAGCGGCGGGGGCGTCGACATTCAGTACTTC.

The chain combines TRBV10-1 with TRBJ1-3; maybe TRBD1 (6 bases). CDR1 and CDR2 from the germline V gene are WNHNN and SYGVQD (reference sequence). Between the trimmed V and J ends, which lost 8 bases and 6 bases, there was a span of 17 bases. The CDR3 length is 14 residues. The CDR3: CASPSAKGQNTIYF. CDR3 coding DNA: TGCGCCAGCCCCTCAGCGAAGGGACAAAACACCATATATTTT.

V is TRBV11-3 and J is TRBJ1-1, with D maybe TRBD1 (5 bases). Looked up from germline, CDR1 is SGHNT and CDR2 is YENEEA. Trimming took off 2 bases at V and 5 bases at J, with 9 bases between the two ends. The CDR3 extends over 13 amino acids. The CDR3 here is CASSLYRGTEAFF. The CDR3 DNA is TGTGCCAGCAGCTTATATCGGGGGACTGAAGCTTTCTTT.

The count of this clone is one. V and J are TRBV5-6 and TRBJ2-3; maybe TRBD2 (6 bases). The CDR3 extends over 14 amino acids. Per germline, CDR1 SGHDT and CDR2 YYEEEE. V gave up 1 base and J gave up 4 bases, with 10 bases separating them. The CDR3 bases are TGTGCCAGCAGCTTGATCGGGGAGGCAGATACGCAGTATTTT. Its protein is CASSLIGEADTQYF.

The chain has TRBV5-1 and TRBJ2-2; tentative D call: TRBD1 (6 bases). The V end was cut by 6 bases, the J end by 0 bases, with 15 bases between. Germline V gene lookup returns CDR1 SGHRS and CDR2 YFSETQ. There are 16 residues in the CDR3. DNA for the CDR3: TGCGCCAGCACCTACAGGGACCCCACGAACACCGGGGAGCTGTTTTTT. Protein product: CASTYRDPTNTGELFF.

V gene TRBV7-9 combines with J gene TRBJ2-2; 8 positions match TRBD1. The trim removed 5 bases at V and 4 bases at J, leaving 9 bases unmatched. Germline CDR1 and CDR2: SEHNR and FQNEAQ (reference sequence). This CDR3 is 16 amino acids long. Written as DNA, the CDR3 is TGTGCCAGCAGCCCCCCCCGGGACAGGCGCACCGGGGAGCTGTTTTTT. Encoded protein: CASSPPRDRRTGELFF.

The chain uses TRBV5-1 and TRBJ2-1; TRBD2 agrees at 15 bases. With V trimmed by 3 bases and J by 8 bases, 3 bases remained unmatched. CDR3 length: 15 residues. Germline CDR1 is SGHRS and CDR2 is YFSETQ. The DNA of the CDR3 is TGCGCCAGCAGCTGGACTAGCGGGAGGGGAGATGAGCAGTTCTTC. Translated: CASSWTSGRGDEQFF.

This sequence joins TRBV25-1 and TRBJ2-7; the D gene is possibly TRBD2 (6 bases). V gave up 2 bases and J gave up 4 bases, with 21 bases separating them. This CDR3 is built from 17 residues. Germline values: CDR1 MGHDK, CDR2 SYGVNS. In nucleotides, the CDR3 is TGTGCCAGCAGTGAAGGACTCGGTCCTGGAGGGTCATACGAGCAGTACTTC. It encodes CASSEGLGPGGSYEQYF.

This rearrangement joins TRBV29-1 to TRBJ1-3; no clear D. The V end lost 7 bases, the J end lost 0 bases, and 10 bases lay between the germline ends. Germline V gene data show CDR1 as SQVTM and CDR2 as ANQGSEA. This CDR3 has 13 residues. The CDR3 region is CSGSLSSGNTIYF. Written as DNA, the CDR3 is TGCAGCGGATCTCTCAGCTCTGGAAACACCATATATTTT.

The V gene is TRBV10-3, the J gene TRBJ2-7, with D maybe TRBD2 (6 bases). The germline V gene has CDR1 ENHRY and CDR2 SYGVKD. Trimming shortened V by 7 bases and J by 6 bases, and 13 bases separated the two germline ends. The CDR3 runs 12 residues. For the CDR3, the DNA is TGTGCCATCAAAATGGCGGGACCCGAGCAGTACTTC. Amino acids: CAIKMAGPEQYF.

The J gene is TRBJ1-2, the V gene TRBV29-1, with D maybe TRBD1 (6 bases). Germline V gene data show CDR1 as SQVTM and CDR2 as ANQGSEA. CDR3 length: 13 amino acids. The germline V and J ends were trimmed by 5 bases and 4 bases, with 14 bases remaining between them. CDR3 nucleotides: TGCAGCGTTCTTCGGACAGCGTCCTATGGCTACACCTTC. This codes for CSVLRTASYGYTF. The full variable domain, in which reference TRBV29-1 and TRBJ1-2 provide the parts outside the CDR3, is SAVISQKPSRDICQRGTSLTIQCQVDSQVTMMFWYRQQPGQSLTLIATANQGSEATYESGFVIDKFPISRPNLTFSTLTVSNMSPEDSSIYLCSVLRTASYGYTFGSGTRLTVV.

The rearrangement links TRBV4-1 to TRBJ1-6; D not resolved. Germline V gives CDR1 MGHRA, CDR2 YSYEKL. The CDR3 has 15 residues. V was pared by 0 bases and J by 11 bases, with 14 bases between. CDR3 coding DNA: TGCGCCAGCAGCCAAGATTTCGCTTGGCGGGCACCCCTCCACTTT. It codes for CASSQDFAWRAPLHF.

CDR3 bases: TGTGCCAGCAGCTTGGACCCTCTGGGGGGAGACACTGAAGCTTTCTTT. Its translation: CASSLDPLGGDTEAFF. The chain couples TRBV5-6 to TRBJ1-1, with D possibly TRBD1 on 5 matching bases. The length of the CDR3 is 16 residues. In germline, CDR1 is SGHDT, CDR2 YYEEEE. The V end lost 0 bases, the J end lost 3 bases, and 15 bases lay between the germline ends.